The sample holds a few counts of the clone carrying this T cell receptor (beta chain). Its specificity is not known. These data belong to a study of T-cell memory formation after mild COVID-19. Overall study results and limits: In pre-infection memory, a portion of responding clones appeared, which suggested that cross-reactive memory joined. Clones shrinking from day 15 to 85 showed even CD4/CD8 mixes; later expanders tilted CD4+. Contracting clones localized mainly to CM and EM when CD4+ and mainly to EMRA when CD8+.

The CDR3 spans 16 residues. With 0 bases removed from V and 8 bases from J, the gap between germline ends came to 16 bases. Per the germline V gene, CDR1 is KGHDR and CDR2 is SFDVKD. TCRdb passed the 5' RACE reads through MiXCR, listing each CDR3 protein once. The repertoire holds about 180,000 distinct CDR3 sequences, around a sixth seen once, with roughly 3.9% in the top ten. The chain has TRBV24-1 and TRBJ2-1, with D unclear. Material: PBMCs or a T cell subset sorted from them (not recorded which). The source of this sequence is a man aged 18 to 30 who had mild COVID-19 (a few samples of this study predate the infection). Cell type and time point are not known. The CDR3 is CATSDLGYGQSHEQFF. In DNA, the CDR3 is TGTGCCACCAGTGATTTGGGCTATGGGCAGTCCCATGAGCAGTTCTTC.